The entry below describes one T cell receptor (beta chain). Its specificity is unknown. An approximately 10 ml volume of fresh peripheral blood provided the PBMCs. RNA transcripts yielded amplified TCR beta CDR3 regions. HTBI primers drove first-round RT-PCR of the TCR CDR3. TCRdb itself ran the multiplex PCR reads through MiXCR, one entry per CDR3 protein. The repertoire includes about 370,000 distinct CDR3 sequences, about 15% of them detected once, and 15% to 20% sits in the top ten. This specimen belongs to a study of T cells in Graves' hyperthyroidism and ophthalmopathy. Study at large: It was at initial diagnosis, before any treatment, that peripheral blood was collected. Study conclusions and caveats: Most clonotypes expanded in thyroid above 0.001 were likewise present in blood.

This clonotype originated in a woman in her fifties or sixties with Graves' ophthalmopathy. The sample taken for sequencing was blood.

CDR3 loop: CATSESKEYNEQFF. Written as DNA, the CDR3 is TGTGCCACCAGTGAGTCGAAAGAGTACAATGAGCAGTTCTTC. This chain links TRBV24-1 with TRBJ2-1; D is undetermined. The germline V gene has CDR1 KGHDR and CDR2 SFDVKD. The CDR3 is made up of 14 amino acids. The ends were cut back, 4 bases at V and 4 bases at J, with 10 bases in the middle.